Many counts were recorded for the clone carrying this TCR beta chain. Its antigen remains unknown. This CDR3 contains 16 residues. V trimming: 2 bases; J trimming: 5 bases; junction bases outside the gene matches: 6. Germline V gives CDR1 MNHNY, CDR2 SVGAGI (reference sequence). The data originate from a study of breast tumors, draining lymph nodes, adjacent tissues. Study-level results: Tumor TCR diversity was below lymph nodes but above nontumor tissue. Compared with basal-like, luminal-like tumors shared significantly more repertoire with nontumor tissue. That most tumor T cells come from lymph nodes remained unproven.

TCRdb processed the multiplex PCR reads anew with MiXCR; each CDR3 protein has one entry. The sample has more than 100,000 distinct CDR3 sequences, around 24% seen once; the top ten hold roughly 2.8%. Axillary draining lymph nodes of breast cancer patients supplied the node samples. This sequence originates from a female donor with breast cancer. Some clones in this sample may be carry-over from other donors' samples. This chain joins TRBV6-6 and TRBJ2-7, with 13 bases lining up with TRBD2. The sample taken for sequencing was axillary lymph node tissue. CDR3 amino acids: CASSYDRTSGSDEQYF. DNA for the CDR3: TGTGCCAGCAGTTACGATAGGACTAGCGGGAGTGACGAGCAGTACTTC.